Included here is one T cell receptor (beta chain) sequence, with context. Antigen unknown. TCR libraries were built in bulk with a published protocol and specific TCR primers. MiXCR, run by TCRdb on the PCR reads, gives a single entry per CDR3 protein. The sample lists some 680,000 distinct CDR3 sequences; around 25% were seen once. These data belong to a study of molecular identifiers for immune sequencing clone quantification. Study-level points and caveats: Barcode collisions between identical TCR molecules could shrink estimates of highly expanded clone sizes. In naive cells, clones above 20 RNA copies held under 1% of molecules, whereas in effector cells they held over 98%.

With RNA at 10%, 30% or 50%, naive CD8 libraries came from roughly 20,000 to 1,000,000 sorted cells. This CDR3 is built from 14 residues. The germline V gene encodes CDR1 KGHDR and CDR2 SFDVKD. V shed 10 bases, J shed 4 bases, and the junction held 6 bases outside the gene matches. Sequencing was carried out using naive CD8+ T cells from blood, with Jurkat cell RNA spiked in. Specified subset: FACS-sorted CD8+CD4-CCR7+CD45RA+ naive T cells. The sequence was obtained from a human donor in good health. Some libraries in this study had Jurkat cell RNA spiked in. The chain joins TRBV24-1 to TRBJ2-1; 10 bases are a match to TRBD2. The CDR3 here is CATGLADVYNEQFF. CDR3 sequence (DNA): TGTGCCACTGGACTAGCGGACGTATACAATGAGCAGTTCTTC.